The TCR beta chain under discussion was sequenced for a study of cytomegalovirus exposure and HLA in healthy donors. Whole-study findings and limits: Later on, a genetic analysis was performed. It linked a missense variant in DCLRE1C with V- and J-gene trimming of TCR beta.

Deletions cut 0 bases from V and 7 bases from J, with 7 bases between. The germline CDR1 and CDR2 sequences are SGHDT and YYEEEE. The CDR3 is 12 amino acids. The PCR had 60 Vbeta and 13 Jbeta primers. Sequenced by immunoSEQ multiplex PCR; TCRdb stores in-frame clones only, minus some. Of about 150,000 clones detected, roughly 77% appear once; the ten largest clones hold around 7.2%. This clone has just one count. The antigen remains undetermined. The specimen was PBMCs. The chain recombines TRBV5-6 with TRBJ1-1; D is uncertain. The receptor's source is a man aged 30 to 39 in good health and CMV-seropositive. The CDR3 DNA is TGTGCCAGCAGCTTGGCCGGAGATGAAGCTTTCTTT. It codes for CASSLAGDEAFF.